The 29 T cell receptor beta chains in this list originate from one sample, sequenced in a study of T cell changes during pregnancy in multiple sclerosis. TCRdb's copy holds only in-frame clones and misses some; the assay was immunoSEQ multiplex PCR. The data contain around 62,000 clones, around 93% of them singletons. The sequencing used CD8+ T cells from peripheral blood mononuclear cells, collected in the second trimester of pregnancy. The source is a female donor with multiple sclerosis, enrolled in a pregnancy study.

This chain joins TRBV11-2 and TRBJ2-1; no reliable D call. In germline, CDR1 is SGHAT, CDR2 FQNNGV. There are 11 residues in the CDR3. Trimming stripped 1 base from V and 10 bases from J, with 5 bases between. The CDR3 loop reads CASSLAGEQFF. CDR3 sequence (DNA): TGTGCCAGCAGCTTAGCAGGCGAGCAGTTCTTC.

V is TRBV2 and J is TRBJ2-5; 11 bases align to TRBD1. CDR3 length: 14 amino acids. V dropped 3 bases and J dropped 5; count of bases not matched to a gene: 2. The germline gives CDR1 SNHLY, CDR2 FYNNEI. CDR3 nucleotides: TGTGCCAGCAGTGATGGGGACAGGGGGGAGACCCAGTACTTC. Translation: CASSDGDRGETQYF.

CDR3 residues: CASSLVTREGTDTQYF. The CDR3 nucleotides read TGTGCCAGCAGCTTAGTAACCAGGGAGGGAACAGATACGCAGTATTTT. The chain combines TRBV7-6 with TRBJ2-3; 7 bases align to TRBD2. Germline values: CDR1 SGHVS, CDR2 FNYEAQ. This CDR3 is 16 amino acids long. V lost 1 base, J lost 3 bases, and 7 bases stayed unmatched.

This rearrangement joins TRBV7-9 to TRBJ2-7; D gene ambiguous. Germline CDR1 and CDR2: SEHNR and FQNEAQ (reference sequence). CDR3 length equals 14 residues. Trimming shortened V by 5 bases and J by 1 base, and 12 bases separated the two germline ends. The CDR3 spells CASSAAEISYEQYF. The CDR3 bases are TGTGCCAGCAGCGCGGCGGAGATATCCTACGAGCAGTACTTC.

The chain uses TRBV13 and TRBJ2-5; 8 bases line up with TRBD2. The J segment lost 1 base and the V segment lost 5 bases, leaving 9 bases of the junction unmatched. Per the germline V gene, CDR1 is PRHDT and CDR2 is FYEKMQ (reference sequence). This CDR3 has 16 residues. The CDR3: CASSQEGGGPQETQYF. CDR3 coding DNA: TGTGCCAGCAGCCAAGAAGGCGGGGGGCCCCAAGAGACCCAGTACTTC.

V gene TRBV13 combines with J gene TRBJ2-7; maybe TRBD2 (7 bases). Germline values: CDR1 PRHDT, CDR2 FYEKMQ (reference sequence). The CDR3 sequence is 14 residues long. Trimming shortened V by 2 bases and J by 3 bases, and 11 bases separated the two germline ends. The CDR3 spells CASSLRGARYEQYF. The CDR3 DNA reads as TGTGCCAGCAGCTTACGGGGGGCCCGCTACGAGCAGTACTTC.

The chain links TRBV27 to TRBJ2-2; TRBD2 matches 12 bases. Looked up from germline, CDR1 is MNHEY and CDR2 is SMNVEV (reference sequence). V shed 4 bases, J shed 0 bases, and the junction held 0 bases outside the gene matches. The CDR3 contains 16 residues. In nucleotides, the CDR3 is TGTGCCAGCAGTTCTAGCGGGAGGGCGAACACCGGGGAGCTGTTTTTT. Translation: CASSSSGRANTGELFF.

The chain has TRBV2 and TRBJ2-7; TRBD1 might be the D (6 bases). V was pared by 7 bases and J by 6 bases, with 13 bases between. This CDR3 has 12 amino acids. The V gene's germline CDR1 is SNHLY and CDR2 FYNNEI. The CDR3 DNA reads as TGTGCCAGCAAGGGGGAAGGACTCGAGCAGTACTTC. This sequence encodes CASKGEGLEQYF. Combining the CDR3 with reference TRBV2 and TRBJ2-7 gives the whole variable domain EPEVTQTPSHQVTQMGQEVILRCVPISNHLYFYWYRQILGQKVEFLVSFYNNEISEKSEIFDDQFSVERPDGSNFTLKIRSTKLEDSAMYFCASKGEGLEQYFGPGTRLTVT.

The chain recombines TRBV18 with TRBJ2-1, with D possibly being TRBD2 (5 bases). Trimming took 3 bases from V and 3 from J, leaving 15 bases between them. CDR1 is KGHSH and CDR2 is LQKENI in the germline V gene. The length of the CDR3 is 16 residues. CDR3 loop: CASSPRGSAGYNEQFF. CDR3 in DNA: TGTGCCAGCTCACCGCGAGGGAGCGCAGGCTACAATGAGCAGTTCTTC.

The genes are TRBV4-1 and TRBJ1-5; TRBD1 is a possible D gene (5 bases). The CDR3 runs to 15 residues. The germline V gene encodes CDR1 MGHRA and CDR2 YSYEKL. Trimming removed 1 base at V and 6 bases at J, with 13 bases between. Here the CDR3 DNA reads TGCGCCAGCAGCCAAGTTGTCGGGGGGGGTCAGCCCCAGCATTTT. Protein sequence: CASSQVVGGGQPQHF.

The rearrangement uses TRBV19 and TRBJ1-1; D not certain. Germline-derived CDR1 and CDR2 are LNHDA and SQIVND (reference sequence). The CDR3 loop spans 14 amino acids. V lost 3 bases and J 4 bases, leaving 12 bases between the germline ends. DNA of the CDR3: TGTGCCAGTAGTATCCCTGGGAGGAGCACTGAAGCTTTCTTT. This sequence encodes CASSIPGRSTEAFF.

CDR3 residues: CASSLGGHFEQYF. CDR3 nucleotides: TGTGCCAGCAGCTTAGGGGGACACTTCGAGCAGTACTTC. The chain has TRBV7-9 and TRBJ2-7; a weak D match, TRBD1 (6 bases). Trimming removed 1 base from V and 6 bases from J, with 10 bases in between. The CDR3 has 13 residues. CDR1 SEHNR and CDR2 FQNEAQ come from the germline V gene (reference sequence).

CDR3 coding DNA: TGTGCCATCGAGAAGGGACCCCCTGGGGGGAATGAGCAGTTCTTC. Translated, it gives CAIEKGPPGGNEQFF. This chain connects TRBV6-1 to TRBJ2-1; the D gene is possibly TRBD2 (6 bases). The CDR3 is 15 residues long. V lost 10 bases and J lost 7, with 23 bases in between. The germline V gene encodes CDR1 MNHNS and CDR2 SASEGT.

The chain joins TRBV11-1 to TRBJ1-1; D is ambiguous. The CDR3 runs to 13 residues. CDR1 and CDR2 from the germline V gene are SGHAT and FQDESV (reference sequence). V was clipped by 0 bases and J by 11 bases, with 13 bases between them. CDR3 sequence (DNA): TGTGCCAGCAGCTTAGCCGGAGATCTCATGGCTTTCTTT. It translates to CASSLAGDLMAFF.

The rearrangement uses TRBV18 and TRBJ2-5; 11 nucleotides match TRBD2. The V gene's germline CDR1 is KGHSH and CDR2 LQKENI. The V and J ends lost 10 bases and 0 bases, in that order; junction bases with no gene match: 7. The CDR3 has 15 amino acids. The CDR3 loop reads CATQPGLADQETQYF. CDR3 nucleotides: TGTGCCACCCAGCCGGGACTAGCGGACCAAGAGACCCAGTACTTC.

The CDR3 region is CASSQNLPKDRISYEQYF. The CDR3 DNA sequence: TGTGCCAGCAGCCAGAACCTTCCCAAGGACAGGATCTCCTACGAGCAGTACTTC. V usage is TRBV4-2 and J usage is TRBJ2-7; 7 bases fit TRBD1. This CDR3 is built from 18 residues. The germline V gene has CDR1 LGHNA and CDR2 YNFKEQ. V lost 3 bases to trimming and J lost 0 bases; unmatched junction nucleotides: 14.

J is TRBJ1-2 and V is TRBV27, with D possibly being TRBD1 (6 bases). V shed 6 bases and J shed 5 bases, with 22 bases lying between them. The CDR3 is 16 amino acids. The germline V gene has CDR1 MNHEY and CDR2 SMNVEV (reference sequence). The CDR3 region is CASSLKKGGTIYGYTF. For the CDR3, the DNA is TGTGCCAGCAGCCTCAAAAAGGGGGGGACTATTTATGGCTACACCTTC.

The J gene is TRBJ2-7, the V gene TRBV7-9; D remains ambiguous. The CDR3 has 13 amino acids. In germline, CDR1 is SEHNR, CDR2 FQNEAQ (reference sequence). Trimming left V 5 bases short and J 4 bases short, with 12 bases between. The CDR3 nucleotides read TGTGCCAGCAGCCCAGGTTGGCCGTACGAGCAGTACTTC. The encoded protein is CASSPGWPYEQYF.

This chain links TRBV6-5 with TRBJ2-1; 7 bases are a match to TRBD2. V gave up 5 bases and J gave up 8 bases; unmatched junction bases: 9. Germline V gives CDR1 MNHEY, CDR2 SVGAGI. The CDR3 totals 14 residues. The CDR3 sequence is CASSQRLGGDEQFF. As DNA, the CDR3 is TGTGCCAGCAGTCAGAGACTGGGGGGGGATGAGCAGTTCTTC.

This clone was counted a single time. V is TRBV7-6 and J is TRBJ1-5; 9 bases fit TRBD1. This CDR3 has 15 residues. With 6 bases clipped from V and 6 bases from J, the junction kept 9 bases outside the gene matches. Germline loops: CDR1 SGHVS, CDR2 FNYEAQ. CDR3 bases: TGTGCCAGCAGTTCGGGACAGGGTGTGGCTCAGCCCCAGCATTTT. This sequence encodes CASSSGQGVAQPQHF.

This rearrangement joins TRBV7-9 to TRBJ1-1; 7 nucleotides line up with TRBD1. This CDR3 comprises 16 residues. Germline V gives CDR1 SEHNR, CDR2 FQNEAQ (reference sequence). With 4 bases clipped from V and 2 bases from J, the junction kept 10 bases outside the gene matches. The CDR3 is CASSSLPGGKNTEAFF. The DNA of the CDR3 is TGTGCCAGCAGCTCCCTGCCAGGGGGGAAAAACACTGAAGCTTTCTTT.

This sequence joins TRBV2 and TRBJ2-5; D is possibly TRBD2 (5 bases). V was shortened by 7 bases and J by 3 bases, with 9 bases between the two germline ends. This CDR3 contains 12 residues. Germline V gene sequence: CDR1 SNHLY, CDR2 FYNNEI. For the CDR3, the DNA is TGTGCCAGCACGACCGGGGAAGAGACCCAGTACTTC. Residues: CASTTGEETQYF. Drawing the rest from reference TRBV2 and TRBJ2-5, the complete variable domain is EPEVTQTPSHQVTQMGQEVILRCVPISNHLYFYWYRQILGQKVEFLVSFYNNEISEKSEIFDDQFSVERPDGSNFTLKIRSTKLEDSAMYFCASTTGEETQYFGPGTRLLVL.

The V call is TRBV5-8, the J call TRBJ2-7; D gene uncertain. The CDR3 has 14 residues. Germline CDR1 SGHTS, CDR2 YDEGEE. With 0 bases removed from V and 1 base from J, the gap between germline ends came to 8 bases. The chain's CDR3 is CASSLGIQSYEQYF. The DNA of the CDR3 is TGTGCCAGCAGCTTGGGTATCCAGTCCTACGAGCAGTACTTC.

CDR3 loop: CASSLGLEDNEQFF. In DNA form, the CDR3 reads TGTGCCAGCAGCTTGGGACTGGAGGACAATGAGCAGTTCTTC. The chain has TRBV5-4 and TRBJ2-1; a possible D gene is TRBD2 (5 bases). The CDR3 sequence is 14 residues long. V was trimmed by 0 bases and J by 5 bases, leaving 9 bases between them. Germline V gene lookup returns CDR1 SGHNT and CDR2 YYREEE (reference sequence).

The chain is built from TRBV19 and TRBJ2-3; 8 bases are a match to TRBD1. The CDR3 length is 14 residues. Germline CDR1 LNHDA, CDR2 SQIVND (reference sequence). V shed 6 bases, J shed 4 bases, and the junction held 6 bases outside the gene matches. DNA of the CDR3: TGTGCCAGTAGCTCTGGACAGGGCCCAGATACGCAGTATTTT. Amino acids: CASSSGQGPDTQYF.

The chain links TRBV28 to TRBJ2-7; TRBD1 might be the D (5 bases). Germline V lookup: CDR1 MDHEN, CDR2 SYDVKM. This CDR3 is 17 amino acids long. With 6 bases removed from V and 3 bases from J, the gap between germline ends came to 24 bases. The CDR3 coding sequence is TGTGCCAGCAGAACCACCCTGGGGCAGGGTTGGGGCTACGAGCAGTACTTC. It yields the protein CASRTTLGQGWGYEQYF.

The gene calls are TRBV7-8 and TRBJ2-1, with D unresolved. This CDR3 has 16 amino acids. The ends were cut back, 1 base at V and 8 bases at J, with 18 bases in the middle. The germline V gene has CDR1 SGHVS and CDR2 FQNEAQ. DNA of the CDR3: TGTGCCAGCAGCTTAGACGCGGAGACCCTTTATGATGAGCAGTTCTTC. Its protein is CASSLDAETLYDEQFF.

The V call is TRBV4-1, the J call TRBJ2-3, with 10 bases fitting TRBD2. Germline loops: CDR1 MGHRA, CDR2 YSYEKL. Trimming at V came to 3 bases and at J to 1 base, leaving 13 bases not matched to a gene. This CDR3 spans 19 amino acids. The CDR3 loop reads CASSQPGTSEEVGTDTQYF. The CDR3 nucleotides are TGCGCCAGCAGCCAGCCCGGGACTAGCGAGGAAGTCGGCACAGATACGCAGTATTTT.

The V call is TRBV30, the J call TRBJ2-1; D is undetermined. This CDR3 has 14 residues. Germline V CDR1 and CDR2: GTSNPN, SVGIG (reference sequence). Trimming pared 4 bases from V and 0 bases from J, leaving 10 bases between. CDR3 bases: TGTGCCTGGATGGAGAGGAGCTCCTACAATGAGCAGTTCTTC. It specifies CAWMERSSYNEQFF.